This section outlines one T cell receptor (beta chain) sequence together with its context. No cognate antigen has been identified for it. Base qualities are not at hand, and no much larger clone is one base apart. These data are taken from a study of beta chain features in type 1 diabetes (dated by TCRdb to the late 2010s). Background on the whole study: No differences in mean age, gender distribution, total cell number or subset yield were found between patients and healthy donors. The study compared TCRB repertoires of sorted circulating CD4+ T cell subsets between recently diagnosed type 1 diabetes patients and matched healthy donors. A total of approximately 100 million sorted cells were examined across all samples, and the number of cells per subset was strongly correlated with RNA yield. Regulatory and stem cell-like memory subsets were obtained from only 8 patients and roughly 8 healthy donors, while naive and central memory subsets were obtained from all 30 or so donors.

Each donor gave one peripheral blood draw, roughly 120 mL on average, collected into heparinised tubes. Using a panel that included CD45RO, CCR7, CD25, CD127, CD95 and CD27, naive, central memory, regulatory and stem cell-like memory CD4+ T cells were sorted on a BD FACSAria II. Every sorted population had a purity above 95%. PBMCs were isolated immediately by Lymphoprep density gradient centrifugation and stained directly without culture. So that batch effects would be minimized, each experiment stained and sorted samples in pairs, pairing one healthy donor with one patient. Overall study outcomes, separate from this receptor: Shorter templates might be favored by PCR, yet because patient and control samples were amplified and corrected together, any such skew would affect both groups equally. At VDJ recombination sites, patients with type 1 diabetes made fewer insertions and deleted more nucleotides, a pattern implying thymic rearrangement abnormalities. A moderate but significant shortening of TCRB CDR3 length was observed in type 1 diabetes patients in all four CD4+ subsets. Naive, central memory and regulatory TCRB repertoires appeared more similar among patients than among healthy donors. Because the HLA sub-analyses included only small numbers of individuals, any influence of HLA type on TCRB rearrangement was left unresolved. Sequencing cDNA rather than genomic DNA could over-represent highly expressing activated cells, although activation and CD3 levels did not differ between groups.

All of the isolated RNA was reverse transcribed with the High Capacity cDNA Reverse Transcription Kit, so expressed TCRB transcripts were sequenced. Deep immunoSEQ sequencing was applied to naive, central memory and regulatory T cell samples, giving an average of approximately 3.8 million total reads per sample. After sorted cells were lysed in RLT buffer, RNA was extracted with DNase-treated RNeasy Micro or Mini kits, with the choice depending on cell number. Each cell subset was processed separately to prevent cross-contamination, with patient and healthy donor samples processed together. The immunoSEQ multiplex PCR was used to amplify TCRB sequences from cDNA, yielding 87-bp fragments that span the CDR3 region. Amplicons were sequenced on the Illumina HiSeq platform. The published analysis was carried out like this. PCR bias was corrected computationally using synthetic template baselines, and reads within Hamming distance 2 were collapsed, with unmergeable singletons discarded. Reads were aligned against IMGT to assign V, D and J genes, CDR3 length and insertions or deletions at six rearrangement sites. Clonotype counts were normalized to sorted cell number within each subset before computing true diversity and Gini coefficients with the tcR R package. Repertoire sharing was quantified using the overlap coefficient calculated on TCRB nucleotide sequences. Out-of-frame TCRB sequences from naive cells were analyzed as a proxy for the pre-selection repertoire. Here the immuneACCESS table is served through TCRdb, limited to in-frame sequences with V and J called. Missing clones are a known gap in these copies; in checked studies unresolved V genes cover under half, and the rest lacks a known reason. The V and J calls and clone size are taken from that table; D and trimming were inferred from the DNA. The sample has fewer than 250,000 clones on record, 9.6% of them singletons. 0.03% to 0.04% of the sample comes from the top ten.

The germline V gene provides CDR1 SGHRS and CDR2 YFSETQ. The CDR3 measures 13 amino acids from cysteine to phenylalanine. CDR3 DNA is the only sequence kept; it has 39 bases, read in frame from the first base. Relative to germline, V is 0 bases shorter and J is 7 bases shorter, with 10 bases between their ends. Here the chain combines TRBV5-1 and TRBJ1-2, with no confidently assigned D gene. This TCR derives from a young woman in good health. What was sequenced was naive CD4+ T cells from blood. The meaning of the sample's cell subset or site label: true naive CD4+ T cells. The DNA reads as follows: TGCGCCAGCAGCTTGGAAGAGCGGTCTGGCTACACCTTC. Its translation is CASSLEERSGYTF.